This is a list of T cell receptor beta chains from one sample in a study of OX40 agonist ivuxolimab in advanced cancers. The method was immunoSEQ multiplex PCR; TCRdb's version includes in-frame clones alone and lacks a portion of them. There are approximately 77,000 clones in the sample; approximately 92% occur only once, and 0.32% lies in the top ten. The source material was CD4+ or CD8+ T cells sorted from blood, sampled in a trial of the OX40 agonist ivuxolimab. These receptors were obtained from an adult with an advanced solid tumor such as melanoma, head and neck, liver or kidney cancer. Both conserved end residues are part of each CDR3. Fields, in order: V gene, J gene, clone size, D gene, CDR3 protein, CDR3 DNA. D genes are given only for firm matches. Size values are once, few and many counts, or a class for expanded clones, and some rows have none.

V gene: TRBV30
J gene: TRBJ1-2
clone size: .
D gene: TRBD1
CDR3 protein: CAWSEGQRGYTF
CDR3 DNA: TGTGCCTGGAGTGAGGGACAGCGCGGCTACACCTTC

V gene: TRBV5-4
J gene: TRBJ2-5
clone size: .
D gene: TRBD1
CDR3 protein: CASSRTGGQETQYF
CDR3 DNA: TGTGCCAGCAGCAGGACAGGGGGCCAAGAGACCCAGTACTTC

V gene: TRBV27
J gene: TRBJ1-4
clone size: .
D gene: .
CDR3 protein: CASSSVTTNEKLFF
CDR3 DNA: TGTGCCAGCAGTTCAGTCACAACTAATGAAAAACTGTTTTTT

V gene: TRBV9
J gene: TRBJ2-2
clone size: .
D gene: .
CDR3 protein: CASSADGGLGELFF
CDR3 DNA: TGTGCCAGCAGCGCGGATGGAGGGCTCGGGGAGCTGTTTTTT

V gene: TRBV28
J gene: TRBJ1-3
clone size: .
D gene: .
CDR3 protein: CASSPVGLVGNTIYF
CDR3 DNA: TGTGCCAGCAGCCCAGTGGGTTTGGTCGGAAACACCATATATTTT

V gene: TRBV6-5
J gene: TRBJ2-7
clone size: .
D gene: TRBD2
CDR3 protein: CASSLAGLSYEQYF
CDR3 DNA: TGTGCCAGCAGTTTAGCGGGCCTCTCCTACGAGCAGTACTTC

V gene: TRBV19
J gene: TRBJ1-4
clone size: once
D gene: .
CDR3 protein: CASSPGGLGEKLFF
CDR3 DNA: TGTGCCTCAAGCCCCGGGGGCCTAGGTGAAAAACTGTTTTTT

V gene: TRBV18
J gene: TRBJ2-1
clone size: .
D gene: TRBD2
CDR3 protein: CASSPLPTKRGGPYEQFF
CDR3 DNA: TGTGCCAGCTCACCACTCCCAACTAAGCGGGGGGGCCCCTATGAGCAGTTCTTC

V gene: TRBV19
J gene: TRBJ2-2
clone size: .
D gene: .
CDR3 protein: CASSTGTPNTGELFF
CDR3 DNA: TGTGCCAGTAGTACCGGGACACCGAACACCGGGGAGCTGTTTTTT

V gene: TRBV10-3
J gene: TRBJ1-2
clone size: .
D gene: .
CDR3 protein: CAISGGPNYGYTF
CDR3 DNA: TGTGCCATCAGTGGGGGACCTAACTATGGCTACACCTTC

V gene: TRBV28
J gene: TRBJ1-4
clone size: .
D gene: .
CDR3 protein: CASSAGGAGNEKLFF
CDR3 DNA: TGTGCCAGCAGTGCTGGGGGCGCAGGGAATGAAAAACTGTTTTTT

V gene: TRBV30
J gene: TRBJ2-1
clone size: .
D gene: .
CDR3 protein: CAWTYGKKVDEQFF
CDR3 DNA: TGTGCCTGGACCTATGGGAAGAAGGTAGATGAGCAGTTCTTC

V gene: TRBV5-1
J gene: TRBJ2-3
clone size: .
D gene: .
CDR3 protein: CASSPRTPDTQYF
CDR3 DNA: TGCGCCAGCAGCCCCCGGACTCCGGATACGCAGTATTTT